The rows below give T cell receptor beta chains drawn from one sample of a study of blood T cell repertoires in COVID-19. The table came from immunoSEQ multiplex PCR; TCRdb's copy has only in-frame clones and leaves some out. Here the sample spans roughly 97,000 clones, roughly four fifths being singletons. Sequencing was carried out using peripheral blood. The receptors were sampled from a man aged 65-85 years with acute or convalescent COVID-19. Both conserved end residues are part of each CDR3. The order of the fields is D gene, clone size, V gene, J gene, CDR3 DNA, CDR3 protein. The D gene is left open where the match is weak. Some rows mark clone size as missing; the rest say once, few, many or name a class of expanded clone.

-	-	TRBV25-1	TRBJ1-4	TGTGCCACCGGGACACTTGAAAAACTGTTTTTT	CATGTLEKLFF
TRBD1	-	TRBV15	TRBJ1-1	TGTGCCACCAGCAGAGAGACAGGGGGGGGCACTGAAGCTTTCTTT	CATSRETGGGTEAFF
TRBD1	-	TRBV6-5	TRBJ2-3	TGTGCCAGCAGCCGGGACAGGGGCACAGATACGCAGTATTTT	CASSRDRGTDTQYF
-	few	TRBV7-2	TRBJ1-2	TGTGCCAGCAGCCCAGGAGGAGCTAACTATGGCTACACCTTC	CASSPGGANYGYTF
TRBD1	-	TRBV11-2	TRBJ2-7	TGTGCCAGCAGCTCACCGGGACAGGGCTACGAGCAGTACTTC	CASSSPGQGYEQYF
-	-	TRBV6-1	TRBJ1-2	TGTGCCAGCAGTGAAGCGCAGTATGGCTACACCTTC	CASSEAQYGYTF
-	-	TRBV6-2/TRBV6-3	TRBJ1-5	TGTGCCAGCAGTTACGGGAGCGGTGGCAATCAGCCCCAGCATTTT	CASSYGSGGNQPQHF
-	-	TRBV7-2	TRBJ2-2	TGTGCCAGCAAGCCGGGGGTGAACACCGGGGAGCTGTTTTTT	CASKPGVNTGELFF
-	-	TRBV10-3	TRBJ1-1	TGTGCCATCAGTGCGGGGGGGCGATCGAACACTGAAGCTTTCTTT	CAISAGGRSNTEAFF
-	-	TRBV27	TRBJ2-2	TGTGCCAGCAGAGAACAGGGGAACACCGGGGAGCTGTTTTTT	CASREQGNTGELFF
-	once	TRBV28	TRBJ1-6	TGTGCCGCCAGTGGGGGGGGATATTTTGCACCCCTCCACTTT	CAASGGGYFAPLHF
-	-	TRBV7-6	TRBJ2-5	TGTGCCAGCAGCCTCGTCCGGACAAACCAAGAGACCCAGTACTTC	CASSLVRTNQETQYF
-	-	TRBV30	TRBJ2-3	TGTGCCTGGAGAGCTAGCTCAGATACGCAGTATTTT	CAWRASSDTQYF
TRBD2	-	TRBV7-9	TRBJ2-3	TGTGCCAGCCGCGGACTAGCCGGAGTAACAGATACGCAGTATTTT	CASRGLAGVTDTQYF
TRBD1	once	TRBV19	TRBJ1-2	TGTGCCAGTAGTCCCTCGTCGGGACAGGTCTATGGCTACACCTTC	CASSPSSGQVYGYTF
-	-	TRBV7-2	TRBJ1-1	TGTGCCAGCAGCTTAGATCCGGGTCTAACTCGGGCTTTCTTT	CASSLDPGLTRAFF
TRBD2	-	TRBV10-3	TRBJ2-1	TGTGCCATCAGTGTGGCTAGCGGGAGGGCGGGAAATGAGCAGTTCTTC	CAISVASGRAGNEQFF
TRBD2	-	TRBV27	TRBJ2-3	TGTGCCAGCAGTTTTCCAGCGGGGGGGCACATAGATACGCAGTATTTT	CASSFPAGGHIDTQYF
TRBD1	-	TRBV11-2	TRBJ2-7	TGTGCCAGCGTAGGGACAGACTCCTACGAGCAGTACTTC	CASVGTDSYEQYF
-	-	TRBV19	TRBJ1-6	TGTGCCAGTAGCTATGAGGGTCTGCTTAATTCACCCCTCCACTTT	CASSYEGLLNSPLHF
-	-	TRBV14	TRBJ1-1	TGTGCCAGCAGCCAGGAGACCGTGAACACTGAAGCTTTCTTT	CASSQETVNTEAFF